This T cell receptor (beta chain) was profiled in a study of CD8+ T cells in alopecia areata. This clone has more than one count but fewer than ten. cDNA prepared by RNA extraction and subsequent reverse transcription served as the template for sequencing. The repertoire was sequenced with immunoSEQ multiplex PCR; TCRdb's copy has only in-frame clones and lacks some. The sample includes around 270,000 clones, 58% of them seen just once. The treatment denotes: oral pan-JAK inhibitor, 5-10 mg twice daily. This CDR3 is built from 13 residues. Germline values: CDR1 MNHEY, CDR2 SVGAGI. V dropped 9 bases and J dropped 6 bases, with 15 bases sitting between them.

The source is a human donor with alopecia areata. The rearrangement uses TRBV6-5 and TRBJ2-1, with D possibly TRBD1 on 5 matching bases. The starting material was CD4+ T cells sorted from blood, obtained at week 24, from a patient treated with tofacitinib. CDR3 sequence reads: CASRGTTGNEQFF. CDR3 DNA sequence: TGTGCCAGTAGGGGAACAACGGGCAATGAGCAGTTCTTC.